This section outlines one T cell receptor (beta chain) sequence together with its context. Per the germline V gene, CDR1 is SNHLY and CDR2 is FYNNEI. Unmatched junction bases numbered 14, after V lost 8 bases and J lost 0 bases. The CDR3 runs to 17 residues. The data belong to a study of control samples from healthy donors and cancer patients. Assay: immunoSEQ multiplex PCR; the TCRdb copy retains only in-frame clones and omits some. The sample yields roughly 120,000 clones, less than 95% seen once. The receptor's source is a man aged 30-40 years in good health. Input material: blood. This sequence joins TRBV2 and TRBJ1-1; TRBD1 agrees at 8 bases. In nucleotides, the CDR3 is TGTGCCAGCGGATACAACCTGCGACAGGGGATGAACACTGAAGCTTTCTTT. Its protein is CASGYNLRQGMNTEAFF.